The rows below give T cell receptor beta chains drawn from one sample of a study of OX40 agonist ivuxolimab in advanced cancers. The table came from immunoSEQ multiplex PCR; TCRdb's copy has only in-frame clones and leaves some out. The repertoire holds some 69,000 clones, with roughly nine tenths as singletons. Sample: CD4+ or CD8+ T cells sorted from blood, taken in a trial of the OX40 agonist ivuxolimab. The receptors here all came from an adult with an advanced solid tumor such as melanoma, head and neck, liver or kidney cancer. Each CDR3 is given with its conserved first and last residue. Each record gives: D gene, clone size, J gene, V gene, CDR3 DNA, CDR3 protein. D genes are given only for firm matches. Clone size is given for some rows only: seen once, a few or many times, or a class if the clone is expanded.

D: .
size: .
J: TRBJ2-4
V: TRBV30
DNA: TGTGCCTGGAGTCGGGGAGGGGGGAACATTCAGTACTTC
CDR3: CAWSRGGGNIQYF

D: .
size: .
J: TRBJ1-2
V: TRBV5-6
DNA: TGTGCCAGCAGCCAAAACTGGGGAGCGGATGGCTACACCTTC
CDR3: CASSQNWGADGYTF

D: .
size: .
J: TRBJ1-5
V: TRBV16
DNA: TGTGCCAGCAGCCAGGGTGGGGGCGCTCAGCCCCAGCATTTT
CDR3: CASSQGGGAQPQHF

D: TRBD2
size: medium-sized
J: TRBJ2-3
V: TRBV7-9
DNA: TGTGCCAGCAGCCCGGGGGGTGCTAGCGGGCTCCGGGCCACGCAGTATTTT
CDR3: CASSPGGASGLRATQYF

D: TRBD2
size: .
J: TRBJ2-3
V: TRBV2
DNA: TGTGCCAGCGGATTACTAGCGGGAGGGCAGGATACGCAGTATTTT
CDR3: CASGLLAGGQDTQYF

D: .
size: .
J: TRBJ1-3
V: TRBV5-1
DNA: TGCGCCAGCAGCTTGAATTGGGGAACCGCTGGAAACACCATATATTTT
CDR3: CASSLNWGTAGNTIYF

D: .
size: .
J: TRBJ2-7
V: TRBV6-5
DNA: TGTGCCAGCACCTTTAGCGGAACATTCGGCGAGCAGTACTTC
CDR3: CASTFSGTFGEQYF

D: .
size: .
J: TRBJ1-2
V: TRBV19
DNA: TGTGCCAGTAGTATAGTTGGCGGGCAGAATGGCTACACCTTC
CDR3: CASSIVGGQNGYTF

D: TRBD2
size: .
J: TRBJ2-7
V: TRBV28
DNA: TGTGCCAGCAGTTTAGGGACTAGCGGGAGGGCAAGCTCCTACGAGCAGTACTTC
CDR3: CASSLGTSGRASSYEQYF

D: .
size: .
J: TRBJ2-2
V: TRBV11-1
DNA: TGTGCCAGCAGACAATTGGCGCAGGGACACACCGGGGAGCTGTTTTTT
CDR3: CASRQLAQGHTGELFF

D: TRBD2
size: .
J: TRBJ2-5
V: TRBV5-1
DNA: TGCGCCAGCAGCTCCAACCCCAGCGGGGCAGGCGAGACCCAGTACTTC
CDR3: CASSSNPSGAGETQYF

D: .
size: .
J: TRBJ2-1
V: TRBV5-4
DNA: TGTGCCAGCAGCTTTCCCTACAATGAGCAGTTCTTC
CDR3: CASSFPYNEQFF

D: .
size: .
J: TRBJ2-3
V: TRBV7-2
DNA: TGTGCCAGCAGCTTAGGTGGCCCAGATACGCAGTATTTT
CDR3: CASSLGGPDTQYF

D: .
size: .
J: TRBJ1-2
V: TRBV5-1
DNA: TGCGCCAGCAGCTTGGGGGCTGACTATGGCTACACCTTC
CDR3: CASSLGADYGYTF

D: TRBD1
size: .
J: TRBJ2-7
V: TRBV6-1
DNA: TGTGCCAGCAGTGAACCGGGACAGGGGGGGTACGAGCAGTACTTC
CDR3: CASSEPGQGGYEQYF

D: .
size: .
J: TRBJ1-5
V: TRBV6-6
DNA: TGTGCCAGCAGTTACGAGATAGGGCGCCAGCCCCAGCATTTT
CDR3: CASSYEIGRQPQHF

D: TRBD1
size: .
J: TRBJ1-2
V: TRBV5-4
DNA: TGTGCCAGCAGCCAAGGGACAGGGACCCTCACCTATGGCTACACCTTC
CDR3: CASSQGTGTLTYGYTF

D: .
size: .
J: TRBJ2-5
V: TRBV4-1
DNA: TGCGCCAGCAGCCTTGGTGACTGGGTAATAGAGACCCAGTACTTC
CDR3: CASSLGDWVIETQYF

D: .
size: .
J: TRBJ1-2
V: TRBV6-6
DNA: TGTGCCAGCAGTTACTCGGGCAGGGGCTATGGCTACACCTTC
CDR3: CASSYSGRGYGYTF

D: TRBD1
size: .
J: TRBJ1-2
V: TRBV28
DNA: TGTGCCAGCAGTTTAGGGGACAGGGGCTATGGCTACACCTTC
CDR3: CASSLGDRGYGYTF

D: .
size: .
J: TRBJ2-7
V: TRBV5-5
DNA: TGTGCCAGCAGCTTGAATGCGGGAACTAACTACGAGCAGTACTTC
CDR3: CASSLNAGTNYEQYF

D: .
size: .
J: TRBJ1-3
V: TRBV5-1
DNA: TGCGCCAGCAGCGGCCAACAGGGTGCCTCTGGAAACACCATATATTTT
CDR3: CASSGQQGASGNTIYF

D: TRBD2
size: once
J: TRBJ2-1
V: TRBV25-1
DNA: TGTGCCAGCAGCGAATTCGGGGGGATGACGAGGAATGAGCAGTTCTTC
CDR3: CASSEFGGMTRNEQFF

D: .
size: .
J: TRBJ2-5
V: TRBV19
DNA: TGTGCCAGTATAGGCAGGGGTAGAGGGGAGACCCAGTACTTC
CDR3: CASIGRGRGETQYF

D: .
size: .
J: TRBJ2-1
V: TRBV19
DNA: TGTGCCAGCCGAATCGGGTCACGTTACAATGAGCAGTTCTTC
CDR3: CASRIGSRYNEQFF

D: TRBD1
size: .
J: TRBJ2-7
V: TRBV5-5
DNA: TGTGCCAGCAGCTCGGACAGGGGGCTTAGCTACGAGCAGTACTTC
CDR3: CASSSDRGLSYEQYF

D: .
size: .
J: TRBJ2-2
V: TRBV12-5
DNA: TGTGCTAGTGGTGCCCAGGGTTTTTCCGGGGAGCTGTTTTTT
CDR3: CASGAQGFSGELFF

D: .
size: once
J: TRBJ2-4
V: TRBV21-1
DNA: TGTGCCAGAAGGGCGGGAGAGAAAGACATTCAGTACTTC
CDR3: CARRAGEKDIQYF

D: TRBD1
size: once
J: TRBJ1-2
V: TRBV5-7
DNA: TGTGCCAGCAGCCCCCTGAGGCAGGGGGGTTATGGCTACACCTTC
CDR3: CASSPLRQGGYGYTF

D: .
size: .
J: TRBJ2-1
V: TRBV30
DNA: TGTGCCTGGGGCCCGGGCCTCCCCTTCAATGAGCAGTTCTTC
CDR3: CAWGPGLPFNEQFF

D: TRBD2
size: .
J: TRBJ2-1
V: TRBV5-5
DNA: TGTGCCAGCAGCAAAACCGGGACTAGCGGGAGAAGTGAGCAGTTCTTC
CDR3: CASSKTGTSGRSEQFF

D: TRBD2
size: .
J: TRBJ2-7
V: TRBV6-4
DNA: TGTGCCAGCAGCCCTACCGGGACTAGCCAAGATCTTTACTTC
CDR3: CASSPTGTSQDLYF

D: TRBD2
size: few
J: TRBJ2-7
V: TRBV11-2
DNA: TGTGCCAGCAGCTTAGTGGGTCTAGCGGGAGGGCGGTACGAGCAGTACTTC
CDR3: CASSLVGLAGGRYEQYF

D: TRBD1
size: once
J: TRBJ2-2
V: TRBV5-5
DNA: TGTGCCAGCAGCCCTACCCCCGGACAGGGGGTTCCCGGGGAGCTGTTTTTT
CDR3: CASSPTPGQGVPGELFF

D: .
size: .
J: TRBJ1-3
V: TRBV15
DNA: TGTGCCACCAGCAGAGCGGAAGACACTTTCTCTGGAAACACCATATATTTT
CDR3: CATSRAEDTFSGNTIYF

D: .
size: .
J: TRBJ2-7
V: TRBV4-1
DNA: TGCGCCAGCAGCCAAAGAGGAGGTGGTTTCCACGAGCAGTACTTC
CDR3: CASSQRGGGFHEQYF

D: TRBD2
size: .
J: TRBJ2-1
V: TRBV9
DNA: TGTGCCAGCAGCCCAGGGGGTAGCGGGAGTTGGAATGAGCAGTTCTTC
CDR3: CASSPGGSGSWNEQFF

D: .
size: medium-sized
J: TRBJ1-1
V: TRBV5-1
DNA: TGCGCCAGCAGCTTGGCCACCGGGACACTTGAAGCTTTCTTT
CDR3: CASSLATGTLEAFF

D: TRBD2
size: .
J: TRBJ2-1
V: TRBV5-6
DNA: TGTGCCAGCAGCACCGGACTAGCGGGATACGAGCAGTTCTTC
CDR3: CASSTGLAGYEQFF

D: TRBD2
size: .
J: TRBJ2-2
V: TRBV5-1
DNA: TGCGCCAGCAGCACCGCAGGACTAGCGGCGAACACCGGGGAGCTGTTTTTT
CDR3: CASSTAGLAANTGELFF

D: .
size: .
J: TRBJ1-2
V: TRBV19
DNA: TGTGCCAGTAGTATTTGGGGAAACTATGGCTACACCTTC
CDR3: CASSIWGNYGYTF

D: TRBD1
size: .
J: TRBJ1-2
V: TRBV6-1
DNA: TGTGCCAGCAGTGAGGGACAGGGGGTATACTATGGCTACACCTTC
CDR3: CASSEGQGVYYGYTF

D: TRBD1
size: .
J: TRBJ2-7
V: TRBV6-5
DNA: TGTGCCAGCAGTTACTCCCGGGGACAGGGACGCGAGCAGTACTTC
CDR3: CASSYSRGQGREQYF

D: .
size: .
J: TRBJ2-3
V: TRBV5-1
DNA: TGCGCCAGCAGCGTTACAGGGGAGGTCGGGGATACGCAGTATTTT
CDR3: CASSVTGEVGDTQYF

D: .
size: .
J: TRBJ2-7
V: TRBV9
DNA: TGTGCCAGCAGCGTAGCTCAGGATTCGGGACACAGTTTATGTGGGCAGTACTTC
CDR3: CASSVAQDSGHSLCGQYF

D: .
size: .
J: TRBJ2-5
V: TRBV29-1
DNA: TGCAGCGTTGGTGGGGAAGAGACCCAGTACTTC
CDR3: CSVGGEETQYF

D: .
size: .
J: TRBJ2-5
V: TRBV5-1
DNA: TGCGCCAGCCGACCGGGTTCGGGGGAGACCCAGTACTTC
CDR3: CASRPGSGETQYF

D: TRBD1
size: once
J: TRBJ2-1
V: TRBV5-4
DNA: TGTGCCAGCAGCCAAGGGGGCACAACTAGTGATGAGCAGTTCTTC
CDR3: CASSQGGTTSDEQFF

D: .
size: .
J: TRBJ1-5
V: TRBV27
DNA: TGTGCCAGCAGCTCATCCGGTCAATCGCCCCAGCATTTT
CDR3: CASSSSGQSPQHF

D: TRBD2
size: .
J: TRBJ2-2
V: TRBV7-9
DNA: TGTGCCAGCAGCTCCCGCCGGGGCGGGAGGGCCACCGGGGAGCTGTTTTTT
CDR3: CASSSRRGGRATGELFF

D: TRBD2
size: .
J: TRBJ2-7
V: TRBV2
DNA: TGTGCCAACTCGAGGACTAGCATAACCTACGAGCAGTACTTC
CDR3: CANSRTSITYEQYF

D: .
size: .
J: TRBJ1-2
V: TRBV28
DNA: TGTGCCAGCAGTTTCTCCGGGACGGGCTATGGCTACACCTTC
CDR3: CASSFSGTGYGYTF